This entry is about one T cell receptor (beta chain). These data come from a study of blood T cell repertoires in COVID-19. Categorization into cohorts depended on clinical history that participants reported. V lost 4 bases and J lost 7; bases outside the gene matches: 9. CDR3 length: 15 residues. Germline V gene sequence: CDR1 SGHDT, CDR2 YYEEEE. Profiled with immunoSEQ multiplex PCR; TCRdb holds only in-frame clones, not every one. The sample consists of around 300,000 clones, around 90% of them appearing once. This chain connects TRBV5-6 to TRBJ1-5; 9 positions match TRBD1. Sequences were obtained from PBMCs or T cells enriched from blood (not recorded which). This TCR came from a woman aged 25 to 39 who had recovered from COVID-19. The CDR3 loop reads CASSLGQGRYQPQHF. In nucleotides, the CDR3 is TGTGCCAGCAGCCTGGGACAGGGAAGGTACCAGCCCCAGCATTTT.